The next 29 T cell receptor beta chains were all read from a single sample in a study of blood T cell repertoires in COVID-19. The repertoire was sequenced with immunoSEQ multiplex PCR; TCRdb's copy has only in-frame clones and lacks some. The sample contains about 70,000 clones, 70% to 90% of which appear only once. Input material: peripheral blood. The receptors originated from a woman older than 75 with acute or convalescent COVID-19.

The V call is TRBV7-2, the J call TRBJ2-2; 9 bases are a match to TRBD2. J lost 1 base, V lost 3 bases, and 6 bases had no gene match. The CDR3 consists of 17 residues. CDR1 is SGHTA and CDR2 is FQGNSA in the germline V gene. The CDR3 DNA reads TGTGCCAGCAGCTTCCCGGTGACTAGCGGGAACACCGGGGAGCTGTTTTTT. Translated, it gives CASSFPVTSGNTGELFF. Filled out from reference TRBV7-2 and TRBJ2-2, the complete variable domain reads GAGVSQSPSNKVTEKGKDVELRCDPISGHTALYWYRQSLGQGLEFLIYFQGNSAPDKSGLPSDRFSAERTGGSVSTLTIQRTQQEDSAVYLCASSFPVTSGNTGELFFGEGSRLTVL.

This clone was observed a few times. V is TRBV7-9 and J is TRBJ2-7, with D unresolved. Trimming left V 7 bases short and J 2 bases short, with 18 bases between. The CDR3 totals 15 residues. Germline assignment: CDR1 SEHNR and CDR2 FQNEAQ (reference sequence). CDR3 in amino acids: CASTTIRSFTYEQYF. The CDR3 DNA reads TGTGCCAGCACCACCATTCGGAGTTTTACCTACGAGCAGTACTTC.

The rearrangement joins TRBV6-5 to TRBJ1-2; TRBD1 is a possible D gene (6 bases). The CDR3 loop spans 13 amino acids. Germline V gene data show CDR1 as MNHEY and CDR2 as SVGAGI. V was shortened by 6 bases and J by 4 bases, with 12 bases between the two germline ends. CDR3 residues: CASSPDSLYGYTF. As DNA, the CDR3 is TGTGCCAGCAGCCCGGACAGTCTCTATGGCTACACCTTC.

This clone was found once. The V call is TRBV6-5, the J call TRBJ2-5, with 7 bases matching TRBD1. J was trimmed by 5 bases and V by 6 bases; bases with no gene match: 6. The CDR3 is 13 amino acids. Germline assignment: CDR1 MNHEY and CDR2 SVGAGI. In nucleotides, the CDR3 is TGTGCCAGCAGGGCGACAGGGCTGGAGACCCAGTACTTC. Its translation: CASRATGLETQYF.

The chain joins TRBV3-1 (or the pseudogene TRBV3-2) to TRBJ1-1; tentatively, D is TRBD1 (6 bases). The germline CDR1 and CDR2 sequences are LGHDT and YNNKEL (reference sequence). The ends were cut back, 1 base at V and 4 bases at J, with 10 bases in the middle. This CDR3 is 14 amino acids long. The CDR3 loop reads CASSQGQGRTEAFF. In DNA, the CDR3 is TGTGCCAGCAGCCAAGGCCAGGGGCGCACTGAAGCTTTCTTT.

V gene TRBV6-5 combines with J gene TRBJ1-1; tentatively, D is TRBD1 (5 bases). The CDR3 contains 12 residues. Trimming removed 8 bases from V and 4 bases from J, with 11 bases in between. The V gene's germline CDR1 is MNHEY and CDR2 SVGAGI. The CDR3 spells CASSRGSTEAFF. The CDR3 bases are TGTGCCAGCTCTCGGGGGAGCACTGAAGCTTTCTTT.

The chain employs TRBV7-6 and TRBJ2-1; 7 positions match TRBD2. The germline V gene has CDR1 SGHVS and CDR2 FNYEAQ. V lost 5 bases to trimming and J lost 2 bases; unmatched junction nucleotides: 9. CDR3 length equals 16 residues. CDR3 bases: TGTGCCAGCAGCCTGGGGTCTAGCGGCCCCTACAATGAGCAGTTCTTC. This sequence encodes CASSLGSSGPYNEQFF. The whole variable domain, filled in from reference TRBV7-6 and TRBJ2-1, reads GAGVSQSPRYKVTKRGQDVALRCDPISGHVSLYWYRQALGQGPEFLTYFNYEAQQDKSGLPNDRFSAERPEGSISTLTIQRTEQRDSAMYRCASSLGSSGPYNEQFFGPGTRLTVL.

The gene calls are TRBV27 and TRBJ1-2; 11 positions match TRBD1. Germline CDR1 and CDR2: MNHEY and SMNVEV (reference sequence). This CDR3 has 12 residues. After removal of 8 bases from V and 7 bases from J, the junction contained 3 bases not matched to a gene. CDR3 DNA sequence: TGTGCCAGCGGGGACAGGGGGGGTGGCTACACCTTC. It encodes CASGDRGGGYTF.

The CDR3 sequence is CASRGLGNEQFF. CDR3 sequence (DNA): TGTGCCAGCAGGGGACTGGGCAATGAGCAGTTCTTC. The chain employs TRBV2 and TRBJ2-1; D might be TRBD2 (6 bases). The CDR3 has 12 amino acids. V was trimmed by 6 bases and J by 6 bases, leaving 9 bases between them. Germline loops: CDR1 SNHLY, CDR2 FYNNEI.

This chain joins TRBV10-2 and TRBJ2-2; 13 bases fit TRBD2. The CDR3 has 15 amino acids. Germline CDR1 and CDR2: WSHSY and SAAADI. V shed 8 bases and J 4 bases; nucleotides not matched to a gene: 4. CDR3 nucleotides: TGCGCCAGCCCTACTAGCGGGGGGGCCACCGGGGAGCTGTTTTTT. This translates into CASPTSGGATGELFF.

The V gene is TRBV10-3, the J gene TRBJ2-1; D is perhaps TRBD1 (5 bases). The CDR3 is 13 residues long. CDR1 ENHRY and CDR2 SYGVKD come from the germline V gene. V shed 2 bases and J shed 12 bases, with 14 bases lying between them. The CDR3 is CAISEVMGRGQFF. DNA of the CDR3: TGTGCCATCAGTGAGGTAATGGGGCGTGGGCAGTTCTTC.

The chain combines TRBV12-2 with TRBJ2-7; TRBD2, the D gene given by the table, was not confirmed from the DNA. TRBV12-2 is a documented pseudogene. The CDR3 totals 16 residues. The CDR3 DNA reads TGTGCAAGTCGCCAGCGCGGCAGCGGGAGCTCCTACGAGCAGTACTTC. This codes for CASRQRGSGSSYEQYF.

Here the CDR3 DNA reads TGTGCCAGCAGTTTAGGCATGGGAGGCACTTCCAACTATGGCTACACCTTC. Its protein product is CASSLGMGGTSNYGYTF. This chain links TRBV27 with TRBJ1-2; D remains unclear. Per germline, CDR1 MNHEY and CDR2 SMNVEV (reference sequence). The CDR3 runs 17 residues. V lost 2 bases and J lost 2, with 18 bases in between.

The genes are TRBV7-9 and TRBJ2-7; tentatively, D is TRBD2 (6 bases). Germline V gene lookup returns CDR1 SEHNR and CDR2 FQNEAQ (reference sequence). This CDR3 region has 15 residues. Trimming stripped 0 bases from V and 6 bases from J, with 15 bases between. CDR3 region: CASSLAEGGPSEQYF. The CDR3 DNA is TGTGCCAGCAGCTTAGCGGAGGGAGGACCCTCCGAGCAGTACTTC.

The rearrangement uses TRBV27 and TRBJ1-1; the D gene is possibly TRBD1 (6 bases). This CDR3 is 13 amino acids long. The V end lost 5 bases, the J end lost 5 bases, and 12 bases lay between the germline ends. The germline V gene encodes CDR1 MNHEY and CDR2 SMNVEV (reference sequence). The CDR3 coding sequence is TGTGCCAGCAGTATCACTAGGGGGACTGAAGCTTTCTTT. Translating gives CASSITRGTEAFF.

The chain's CDR3 is CASSPNAGTSGSSYNEQFF. The CDR3 coding sequence is TGTGCCAGCAGCCCAAACGCCGGGACTAGCGGTAGCTCCTACAATGAGCAGTTCTTC. V gene TRBV3-1 (or the pseudogene TRBV3-2) combines with J gene TRBJ2-1; TRBD2 agrees at 11 bases. Germline values: CDR1 LGHDT, CDR2 YNNKEL (reference sequence). V lost 4 bases to trimming and J lost 0 bases; unmatched junction nucleotides: 11. This CDR3 region has 19 residues.

The sample holds one count of this clone. J is TRBJ2-5 and V is TRBV18; 8 bases line up with TRBD2. Trimming cost V 4 bases and J 1 base; bases outside gene matches: 11. There are 17 residues in the CDR3. Germline V gene lookup returns CDR1 KGHSH and CDR2 LQKENI. The CDR3 DNA sequence: TGTGCCAGCTCACTTGGCCCTCCCACTAGCGGCCAAGAGACCCAGTACTTC. Translating gives CASSLGPPTSGQETQYF.

The chain carries TRBV28 and TRBJ1-2; a weak D match, TRBD1 (5 bases). The V end was cut by 5 bases, the J end by 4 bases, with 17 bases between. Germline lookup yields CDR1 MDHEN and CDR2 SYDVKM. The CDR3 is 15 residues long. The DNA for the CDR3 is TGTGCCAGCAGTCGTCAGGGTGGGTCTAGCTATGGCTACACCTTC. This translates into CASSRQGGSSYGYTF.

This chain links TRBV29-1 with TRBJ1-2, with 7 bases that match TRBD1. Germline values: CDR1 SQVTM, CDR2 ANQGSEA. This CDR3 comprises 13 residues. V shed 4 bases, J shed 4 bases, and the junction held 6 bases outside the gene matches. The CDR3 reads CSVGGWDSYGYTF. The DNA for the CDR3 is TGCAGCGTTGGGGGCTGGGACAGCTATGGCTACACCTTC.

This chain uses TRBV28 with TRBJ2-1, with 9 positions matching TRBD2. Germline CDR1 reads MDHEN; CDR2 reads SYDVKM. V shed 5 bases, J shed 7 bases, and the junction held 9 bases outside the gene matches. There are 15 residues in the CDR3. Here the CDR3 DNA reads TGTGCCAGCAGTCCGAGGACTAGCGCGGGTAATGAGCAGTTCTTC. Protein sequence: CASSPRTSAGNEQFF.

The chain links TRBV9 to TRBJ2-5; weak D call: TRBD2 (6 bases). Germline CDR1 reads SGDLS; CDR2 reads YYNGEE. The CDR3 has 14 residues. The germline V and J ends were trimmed by 2 bases and 7 bases, with 15 bases remaining between them. The CDR3 region has the DNA TGTGCCAGCAGCGTGGGGGGTCTTCCCGGGACCCAGTACTTC. Protein sequence: CASSVGGLPGTQYF.

This rearrangement joins TRBV4-3 to TRBJ2-5; the match to TRBD2 covers 9 bases. The trim removed 5 bases at V and 4 bases at J, leaving 5 bases unmatched. There are 14 residues in the CDR3. Germline loops: CDR1 LGHNA, CDR2 YSLEER. The CDR3 loop reads CASSDPGLAETQYF. CDR3 DNA: TGCGCCAGCAGCGACCCGGGACTAGCAGAGACCCAGTACTTC.

The chain joins TRBV5-1 to TRBJ2-5; D perhaps matches TRBD1 (6 bases). Germline assignment: CDR1 SGHRS and CDR2 YFSETQ. The CDR3 contains 14 residues. V was shortened by 5 bases and J by 5 bases, with 16 bases between the two germline ends. CDR3 region: CASSGSGAEETQYF. In nucleotides, the CDR3 is TGCGCCAGCAGTGGGTCAGGGGCCGAGGAGACCCAGTACTTC.

The V call is TRBV5-6, the J call TRBJ1-5, with 8 bases matching TRBD1. V lost 1 base and J lost 7; bases outside the gene matches: 7. Per the germline V gene, CDR1 is SGHDT and CDR2 is YYEEEE. The CDR3 consists of 15 residues. The CDR3 DNA sequence: TGTGCCAGCAGCTTGAACAGGGGGGTCGCACAGCCCCAGCATTTT. Translation: CASSLNRGVAQPQHF.

The rearrangement joins TRBV19 to TRBJ1-5; a possible D gene is TRBD1 (6 bases). The CDR3 loop spans 15 amino acids. The ends were cut back, 3 bases at V and 7 bases at J, with 16 bases in the middle. Germline assignment: CDR1 LNHDA and CDR2 SQIVND (reference sequence). This CDR3 reads CASSIPPGVGQPQHF. The CDR3, as DNA: TGTGCCAGTAGTATCCCTCCAGGGGTGGGACAGCCCCAGCATTTT.

The V call is TRBV4-2, the J call TRBJ2-7; D gene uncertain. The CDR3 runs 15 residues. Trimming stripped 1 base from V and 2 bases from J, with 12 bases between. CDR1 and CDR2 from the germline V gene are LGHNA and YNFKEQ. CDR3 in amino acids: CASSQGVGWAYEQYF. CDR3 DNA sequence: TGTGCCAGCAGCCAAGGGGTCGGGTGGGCCTACGAGCAGTACTTC.

The chain recombines TRBV24-1 with TRBJ2-3; 8 bases are a match to TRBD1. Germline CDR1 is KGHDR and CDR2 is SFDVKD. V was pared by 7 bases and J by 0 bases, with 8 bases of the junction left unmatched. This CDR3 is built from 16 residues. The chain's CDR3 is CATSPRTGISTDTQYF. The DNA for the CDR3 is TGTGCCACCAGCCCCCGGACAGGGATTAGCACAGATACGCAGTATTTT.

This rearrangement joins TRBV6-5 to TRBJ1-2, with unresolved D. Germline CDR1 reads MNHEY; CDR2 reads SVGAGI. V lost 8 bases, J lost 4 bases, and 14 bases lay in between. The CDR3 extends over 13 amino acids. In nucleotides, the CDR3 is TGTGCCAGCCGGGGAGAACAGTCCTATGGCTACACCTTC. It yields the protein CASRGEQSYGYTF.

The rearrangement uses TRBV5-1 and TRBJ2-7; tentatively, D is TRBD1 (5 bases). CDR1 is SGHRS, CDR2 YFSETQ, per germline. The CDR3 spans 15 residues. V was pared by 4 bases and J by 12 bases, with 26 bases between. The CDR3 DNA follows: TGCGCCAGCAGCCCCCTTCCACCCTATGATTGTCAGGGGTACTTC. Its protein is CASSPLPPYDCQGYF.